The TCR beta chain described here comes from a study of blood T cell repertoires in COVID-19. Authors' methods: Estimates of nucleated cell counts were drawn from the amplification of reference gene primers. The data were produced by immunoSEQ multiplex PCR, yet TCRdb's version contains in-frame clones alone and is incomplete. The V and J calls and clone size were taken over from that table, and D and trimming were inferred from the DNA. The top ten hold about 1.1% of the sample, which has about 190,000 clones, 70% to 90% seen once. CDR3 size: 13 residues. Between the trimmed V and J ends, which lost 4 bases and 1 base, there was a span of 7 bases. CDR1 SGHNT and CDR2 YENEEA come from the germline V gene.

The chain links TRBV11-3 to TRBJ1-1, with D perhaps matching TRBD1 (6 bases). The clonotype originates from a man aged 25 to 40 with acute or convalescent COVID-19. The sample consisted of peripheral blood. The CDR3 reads CASSYRENTEAFF. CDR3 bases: TGTGCCAGCAGCTACAGGGAGAACACTGAAGCTTTCTTT.